A single sample gave rise to the 24 T cell receptor beta chains below, sequenced in a study of OX40 agonist ivuxolimab in advanced cancers. The table came from immunoSEQ multiplex PCR; TCRdb's copy has only in-frame clones and leaves some out. The data show approximately 56,000 clones, with 85% to 90% seen just once and around 1.8% held by the top ten. The material was CD4+ or CD8+ T cells sorted from blood, obtained in a trial of the OX40 agonist ivuxolimab. The receptors here all came from an adult with an advanced solid tumor such as melanoma, head and neck, liver or kidney cancer.

The chain couples TRBV7-2 to TRBJ1-5, with 7 bases fitting TRBD1. This CDR3 region has 17 residues. Germline assignment: CDR1 SGHTA and CDR2 FQGNSA. The ends lost 1 base at V and 0 bases at J; junction bases unmatched: 6. The CDR3 spells CASSLDNRGYSNQPQHF. The CDR3 region has the DNA TGTGCCAGCAGCTTAGATAACAGGGGTTATAGCAATCAGCCCCAGCATTTT.

This clone was seen more than once but under ten times. The chain has TRBV18 and TRBJ1-2; unclear D gene. This CDR3 contains 13 residues. The germline V gene has CDR1 KGHSH and CDR2 LQKENI. Trimming stripped 3 bases from V and 3 bases from J, with 8 bases between. The CDR3 bases are TGTGCCAGCTCACCGGCTCTTGACTATGGCTACACCTTC. The encoded protein is CASSPALDYGYTF.

This rearrangement joins TRBV7-2 to TRBJ2-3; D is perhaps TRBD2 (6 bases). In germline, CDR1 is SGHTA, CDR2 FQGNSA. V was clipped by 1 base and J by 4 bases, with 12 bases between them. CDR3 length: 15 residues. In nucleotides, the CDR3 is TGTGCCAGCAGCTTAGGGGGGAGCGGGCCAGATACGCAGTATTTT. Its translation: CASSLGGSGPDTQYF.

V usage is TRBV5-1 and J usage is TRBJ1-2, with TRBD1 matching 8 bases. The CDR3 consists of 15 residues. In germline, CDR1 is SGHRS, CDR2 YFSETQ. With V trimmed by 0 bases and J by 8 bases, 9 bases remained unmatched. The CDR3 protein is CASSLAAQGAQGYTF. The CDR3 DNA reads as TGCGCCAGCAGCTTGGCCGCTCAGGGGGCCCAAGGCTACACCTTC.

The chain has TRBV5-4 and TRBJ1-2; 9 nucleotides agree with TRBD1. The ends lost 5 bases at V and 4 bases at J; junction bases unmatched: 3. The CDR3 is 13 residues long. Germline CDR1 reads SGHNT; CDR2 reads YYREEE (reference sequence). This CDR3 reads CASRGDRAYGYTF. The CDR3 DNA reads as TGTGCCAGCAGAGGGGACAGGGCCTATGGCTACACCTTC.

The chain employs TRBV5-5 and TRBJ1-6; no firm D call. Germline values: CDR1 SGHKS, CDR2 YYEKEE (reference sequence). Trimming left V 4 bases short and J 7 bases short, with 18 bases between. The CDR3 is 16 amino acids. The chain's CDR3 is CASSESGLLGNSPLHF. CDR3 sequence (DNA): TGTGCCAGCAGCGAATCCGGACTCCTAGGCAATTCACCCCTCCACTTT.

The chain uses TRBV6-1 and TRBJ1-1; 7 bases line up with TRBD1. This CDR3 spans 13 amino acids. The J segment lost 5 bases and the V segment lost 7 bases, leaving 7 bases of the junction unmatched. Germline CDR1 reads MNHNS; CDR2 reads SASEGT. The CDR3 DNA follows: TGTGCCAGCACTCTGGACAGGCCAACTGAAGCTTTCTTT. Protein sequence: CASTLDRPTEAFF.

The V and J genes are TRBV27 and TRBJ1-1, with 10 bases lining up with TRBD1. Germline CDR1 and CDR2: MNHEY and SMNVEV (reference sequence). The junction had 5 bases not matched to a gene; V was cut back by 10 bases and J by 3 bases. The CDR3 spans 13 residues. CDR3 coding DNA: TGTGCCACGGGGACAGGGGCGGACACTGAAGCTTTCTTT. It specifies CATGTGADTEAFF.

This clone was seen only a few times. The J gene is TRBJ1-2, the V gene TRBV2; D ambiguous. The CDR3 is made up of 14 amino acids. V was pared by 6 bases and J by 4 bases, with 15 bases between. Germline V gene data show CDR1 as SNHLY and CDR2 as FYNNEI. The CDR3 DNA reads TGTGCCAGCAGGCGGGCCCCATCCACCTATGGCTACACCTTC. Protein: CASRRAPSTYGYTF.

The gene calls are TRBV4-1 and TRBJ2-1; 7 bases map to TRBD2. Trimming cost V 2 bases and J 0 bases; bases outside gene matches: 4. Germline V CDR1 and CDR2: MGHRA, YSYEKL. There are 16 residues in the CDR3. CDR3 region: CASSQLAALSYNEQFF. In DNA, the CDR3 is TGCGCCAGCAGCCAACTAGCGGCCCTCTCCTACAATGAGCAGTTCTTC.

This rearrangement joins TRBV7-6 to TRBJ1-4; weak D call: TRBD1 (5 bases). Looked up from germline, CDR1 is SGHVS and CDR2 is FNYEAQ. V dropped 8 bases and J dropped 8 bases, with 12 bases sitting between them. CDR3 size: 12 residues. This chain's CDR3 is CASSSGGEKLFF. The CDR3 coding sequence is TGTGCCAGCTCCAGCGGGGGGGAAAAACTGTTTTTT.

The chain is built from TRBV19 and TRBJ2-3, with TRBD2 matching over 11 bases. Germline-derived CDR1 and CDR2 are LNHDA and SQIVND (reference sequence). V gave up 5 bases and J gave up 4 bases; unmatched junction bases: 8. This CDR3 comprises 16 residues. CDR3 in amino acids: CASSGRLAGFSDTQYF. In DNA, the CDR3 is TGTGCCAGTAGTGGTAGACTAGCGGGGTTTTCAGATACGCAGTATTTT.

The CDR3 region has the DNA TGTGCCTTCCGGGACAAAAACACCGGGGAGCTGTTTTTT. Its protein product is CAFRDKNTGELFF. The rearrangement joins TRBV6-5 to TRBJ2-2; TRBD1 is a possible D gene (6 bases). Germline V gives CDR1 MNHEY, CDR2 SVGAGI. The V end was cut by 11 bases, the J end by 2 bases, with 12 bases between. This CDR3 contains 13 residues.

V and J are TRBV18 and TRBJ2-5; no clear D gene. The length of the CDR3 is 13 residues. Per germline, CDR1 KGHSH and CDR2 LQKENI. The V and J ends lost 1 base and 5 bases respectively, with 8 bases between them. The CDR3 protein is CASSPRYKETQYF. The CDR3 region has the DNA TGTGCCAGCTCACCACGCTATAAGGAGACCCAGTACTTC.

The V gene is TRBV5-1, the J gene TRBJ1-3; D unresolved. Deletions cut 4 bases from V and 1 base from J, with 12 bases between. Germline loops: CDR1 SGHRS, CDR2 YFSETQ. The length of the CDR3 is 15 residues. The CDR3 DNA follows: TGCGCCAGCAGCCCGGAAGGAGCTTCTGGAAACACCATATATTTT. Protein product: CASSPEGASGNTIYF.

This chain uses TRBV29-1 with TRBJ2-1; D is undetermined. The CDR3 totals 11 residues. In germline, CDR1 is SQVTM, CDR2 ANQGSEA. V lost 8 bases, J lost 7 bases, and 12 bases lay in between. CDR3 sequence (DNA): TGCAGCATCCGCGAAAGGAATGAGCAGTTCTTC. Its protein is CSIRERNEQFF.

V gene TRBV27 combines with J gene TRBJ2-2; 7 positions agree with TRBD1. This CDR3 region has 16 residues. Germline V gene sequence: CDR1 MNHEY, CDR2 SMNVEV (reference sequence). Unmatched junction bases numbered 8, after V lost 3 bases and J lost 4 bases. The CDR3 DNA is TGTGCCAGCAGTTTGCAGGGGGAAACGGGCACCGGGGAGCTGTTTTTT. It codes for CASSLQGETGTGELFF.

This clone was seen only a few times. The genes are TRBV15 and TRBJ2-1, with D tentatively TRBD1 (5 bases). Deletions cut 3 bases from V and 2 bases from J, with 8 bases between. Per the germline V gene, CDR1 is LNHNV and CDR2 is YYDKDF (reference sequence). CDR3 size: 14 residues. In nucleotides, the CDR3 is TGTGCCACCAGCAGTCCGGACACCTACAATGAGCAGTTCTTC. Translation gives CATSSPDTYNEQFF.

The V and J genes are TRBV6-1 and TRBJ2-2; 11 nucleotides line up with TRBD1. The CDR3 runs to 19 residues. V dropped 4 bases and J dropped 1; count of bases not matched to a gene: 11. Germline V lookup: CDR1 MNHNS, CDR2 SASEGT. The CDR3 here is CASSVGQGVYRMNTGELFF. CDR3 nucleotide sequence: TGTGCCAGCAGTGTGGGACAGGGGGTATACCGTATGAACACCGGGGAGCTGTTTTTT.

V and J are TRBV10-2 and TRBJ2-7, with TRBD1 matching over 11 bases. This CDR3 is 15 amino acids long. With V trimmed by 6 bases and J by 3 bases, 7 bases remained unmatched. CDR1 and CDR2 from the germline V gene are WSHSY and SAAADI. This chain's CDR3 is CASSAGQGGIYEQYF. In DNA, the CDR3 is TGCGCCAGCAGCGCGGGACAGGGGGGAATCTACGAGCAGTACTTC.

The rearrangement uses TRBV6-1 and TRBJ2-1; D gene unclear. The V gene lost 6 bases and the J gene lost 0 bases, with 9 bases spanning the gap. The CDR3 spans 14 residues. CDR1 and CDR2 (germline): MNHNS, SASEGT. This CDR3 reads CASRRHSSYNEQFF. The CDR3 nucleotides are TGTGCCAGCAGGAGGCACAGCTCCTACAATGAGCAGTTCTTC.

J is TRBJ1-5 and V is TRBV27; D gene uncertain. The CDR3 covers 14 residues. V gave up 4 bases and J gave up 5 bases, with 12 bases separating them. Germline CDR1 MNHEY, CDR2 SMNVEV (reference sequence). The CDR3, as DNA: TGTGCCAGCAGTTCAATCGATGGCGATCAGCCCCAGCATTTT. Translated, it gives CASSSIDGDQPQHF.

The gene calls are TRBV18 and TRBJ1-3; D not resolved. The CDR3 runs 14 residues. In germline, CDR1 is KGHSH, CDR2 LQKENI. The ends were cut back, 3 bases at V and 0 bases at J, with 6 bases in the middle. The CDR3 coding sequence is TGTGCCAGCTCACCCAATTACTCTGGAAACACCATATATTTT. Translation gives CASSPNYSGNTIYF.

The chain employs TRBV11-2 and TRBJ2-3; tentative D call: TRBD2 (6 bases). Trimming took 4 bases from V and 5 from J, leaving 7 bases between them. This CDR3 comprises 12 residues. Germline CDR1 and CDR2: SGHAT and FQNNGV. The DNA for the CDR3 is TGTGCCAGCAGCTCCGGGGGAGATACGCAGTATTTT. Its protein is CASSSGGDTQYF.